This TCR beta chain was captured in a study of shared clonotypes between healthy human individuals. About the study: Researchers assigned three CD4 naive, three CD4 memory, two CD8 naive and one CD8 memory plate to each donor. The study, taken as a whole, reports: Sampling covered blood only; tissue repertoires likely differ.

Trimming took 1 base from V and 12 from J, leaving 13 bases between them. Per the germline V gene, CDR1 is SEHNR and CDR2 is FQNEAQ (reference sequence). The CDR3 is 13 residues long. As regards this clone: Its antigen is as yet unknown.

Naivety among CD8 cells was defined by CD45RO negativity and positive CCR7 selection, thereby excluding terminally differentiated effector memory CD45RA+ cells. Profiled with immunoSEQ multiplex PCR; TCRdb holds only in-frame clones, not every one. The repertoire includes 800,000 or so clones, around 96% of them detected once, and under 0.25% sits in the top ten. The V and J genes are TRBV7-9 and TRBJ2-1, with D perhaps matching TRBD1 or TRBD2 (5 bases each). The receptor's source is a man aged 30-40 years in good health. Sequenced sample: naive CD8+ T cells sorted from blood. The CDR3 reads CASSLGDPDWQFF. The DNA for the CDR3 is TGTGCCAGCAGCTTAGGGGACCCCGACTGGCAGTTCTTC.